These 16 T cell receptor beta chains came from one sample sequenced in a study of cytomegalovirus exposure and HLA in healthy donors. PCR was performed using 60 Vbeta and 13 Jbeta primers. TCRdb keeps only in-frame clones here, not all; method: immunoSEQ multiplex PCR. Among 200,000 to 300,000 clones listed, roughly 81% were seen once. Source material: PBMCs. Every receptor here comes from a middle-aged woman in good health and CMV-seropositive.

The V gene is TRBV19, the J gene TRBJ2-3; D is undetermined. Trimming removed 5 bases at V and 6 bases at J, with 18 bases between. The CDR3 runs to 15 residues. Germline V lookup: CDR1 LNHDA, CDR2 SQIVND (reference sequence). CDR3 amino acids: CASSSETSPSDTQYF. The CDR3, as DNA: TGTGCCAGTAGTTCCGAGACTTCCCCAAGCGATACGCAGTATTTT.

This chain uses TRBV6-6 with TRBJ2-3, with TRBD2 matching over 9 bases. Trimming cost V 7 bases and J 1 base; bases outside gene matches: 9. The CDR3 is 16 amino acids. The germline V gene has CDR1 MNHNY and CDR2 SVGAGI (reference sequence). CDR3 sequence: CASTDRLAVGTDTQYF. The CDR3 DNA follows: TGTGCCAGCACCGACCGACTAGCGGTGGGCACAGATACGCAGTATTTT.

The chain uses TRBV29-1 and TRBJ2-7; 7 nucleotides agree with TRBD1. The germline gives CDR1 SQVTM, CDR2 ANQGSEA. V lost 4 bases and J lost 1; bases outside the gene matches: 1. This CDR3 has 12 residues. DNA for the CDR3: TGCAGCGTTGTGGGACAGTCCTACGAGCAGTACTTC. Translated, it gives CSVVGQSYEQYF.

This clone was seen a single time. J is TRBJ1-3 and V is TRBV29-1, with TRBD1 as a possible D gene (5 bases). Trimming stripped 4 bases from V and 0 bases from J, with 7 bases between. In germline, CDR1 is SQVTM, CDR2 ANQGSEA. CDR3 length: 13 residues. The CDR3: CSVGQSSGNTIYF. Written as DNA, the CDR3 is TGCAGCGTTGGACAGAGCTCTGGAAACACCATATATTTT.

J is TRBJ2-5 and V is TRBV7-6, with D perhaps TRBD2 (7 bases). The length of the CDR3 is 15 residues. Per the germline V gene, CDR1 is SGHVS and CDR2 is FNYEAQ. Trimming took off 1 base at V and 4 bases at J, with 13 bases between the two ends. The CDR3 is CASSLDTGGPETQYF. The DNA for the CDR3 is TGTGCCAGCAGCTTAGATACCGGGGGGCCAGAGACCCAGTACTTC. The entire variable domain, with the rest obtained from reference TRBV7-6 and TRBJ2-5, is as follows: GAGVSQSPRYKVTKRGQDVALRCDPISGHVSLYWYRQALGQGPEFLTYFNYEAQQDKSGLPNDRFSAERPEGSISTLTIQRTEQRDSAMYRCASSLDTGGPETQYFGPGTRLLVL.

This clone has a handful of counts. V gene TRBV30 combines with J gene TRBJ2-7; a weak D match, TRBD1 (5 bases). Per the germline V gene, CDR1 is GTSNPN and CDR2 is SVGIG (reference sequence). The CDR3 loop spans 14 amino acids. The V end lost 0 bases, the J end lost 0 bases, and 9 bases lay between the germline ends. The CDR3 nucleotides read TGTGCCTGGAGTGTACGGCAGGGCTCCTACGAGCAGTACTTC. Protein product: CAWSVRQGSYEQYF.

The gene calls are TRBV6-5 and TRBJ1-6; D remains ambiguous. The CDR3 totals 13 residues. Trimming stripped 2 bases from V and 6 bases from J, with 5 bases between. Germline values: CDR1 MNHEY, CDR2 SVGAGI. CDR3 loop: CASSYQANSPLHF. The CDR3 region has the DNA TGTGCCAGCAGTTACCAGGCTAATTCACCCCTCCACTTT.

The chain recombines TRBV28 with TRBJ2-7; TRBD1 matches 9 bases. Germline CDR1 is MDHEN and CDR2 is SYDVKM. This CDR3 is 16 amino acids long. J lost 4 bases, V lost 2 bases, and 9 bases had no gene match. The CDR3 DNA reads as TGTGCCAGCAGTTTAAGGGGGACAGGGATAGAGTACGAGCAGTACTTC. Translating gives CASSLRGTGIEYEQYF.

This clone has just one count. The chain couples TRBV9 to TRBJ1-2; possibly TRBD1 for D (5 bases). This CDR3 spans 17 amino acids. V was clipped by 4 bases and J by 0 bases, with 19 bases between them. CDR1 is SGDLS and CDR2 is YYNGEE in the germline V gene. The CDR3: CASSPWASGGANYGYTF. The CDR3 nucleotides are TGTGCCAGCAGCCCCTGGGCGTCCGGGGGAGCTAACTATGGCTACACCTTC.

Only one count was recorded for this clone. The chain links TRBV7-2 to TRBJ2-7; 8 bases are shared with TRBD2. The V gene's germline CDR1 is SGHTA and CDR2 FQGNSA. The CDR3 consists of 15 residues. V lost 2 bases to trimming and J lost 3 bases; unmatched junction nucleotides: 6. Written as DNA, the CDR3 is TGTGCCAGCAGCTTAACGGGAGGGGGTATCTACGAGCAGTACTTC. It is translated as CASSLTGGGIYEQYF.

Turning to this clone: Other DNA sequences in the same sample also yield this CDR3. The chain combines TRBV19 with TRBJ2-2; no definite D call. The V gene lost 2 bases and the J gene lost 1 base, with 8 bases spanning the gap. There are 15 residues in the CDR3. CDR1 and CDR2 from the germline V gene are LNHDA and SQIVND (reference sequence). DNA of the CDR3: TGTGCCAGTAGTATAACTCCGCTGAACACCGGGGAGCTGTTTTTT. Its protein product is CASSITPLNTGELFF.

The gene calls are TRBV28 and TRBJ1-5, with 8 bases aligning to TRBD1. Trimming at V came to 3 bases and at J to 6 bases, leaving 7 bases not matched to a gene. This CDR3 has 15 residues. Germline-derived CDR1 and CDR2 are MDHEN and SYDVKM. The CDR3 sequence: CASSFAGQGSQPQHF. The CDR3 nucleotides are TGTGCCAGCAGTTTTGCCGGACAGGGAAGTCAGCCCCAGCATTTT.

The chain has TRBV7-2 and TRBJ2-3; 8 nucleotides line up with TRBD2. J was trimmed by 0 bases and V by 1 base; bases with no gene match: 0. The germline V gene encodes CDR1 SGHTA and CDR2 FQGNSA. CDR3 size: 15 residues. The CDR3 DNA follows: TGTGCCAGCAGCTTAGGCGGGAGGAGCACAGATACGCAGTATTTT. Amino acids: CASSLGGRSTDTQYF.

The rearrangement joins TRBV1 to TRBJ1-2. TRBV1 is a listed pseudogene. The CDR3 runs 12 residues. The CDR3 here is CTRRGTNYGYTF. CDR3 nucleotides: TGCACCAGGAGAGGGACTAACTATGGCTACACCTTC.

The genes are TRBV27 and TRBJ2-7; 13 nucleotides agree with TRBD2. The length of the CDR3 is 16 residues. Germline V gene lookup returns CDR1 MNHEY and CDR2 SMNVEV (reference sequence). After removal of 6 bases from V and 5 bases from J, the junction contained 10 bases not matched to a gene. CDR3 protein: CASSRPTSGRVHEQYF. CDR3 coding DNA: TGTGCCAGCAGCAGACCCACTAGCGGGAGGGTCCACGAGCAGTACTTC.

Here the CDR3 DNA reads TGTGCCAGCAGCACAGGAAGCTCCTACAATGAGCAGTTCTTC. This translates into CASSTGSSYNEQFF. This sequence joins TRBV11-2 and TRBJ2-1, with D tentatively TRBD1 (5 bases). This CDR3 has 14 amino acids. V lost 5 bases to trimming and J lost 0 bases, with 8 bases between them. Per the germline V gene, CDR1 is SGHAT and CDR2 is FQNNGV.